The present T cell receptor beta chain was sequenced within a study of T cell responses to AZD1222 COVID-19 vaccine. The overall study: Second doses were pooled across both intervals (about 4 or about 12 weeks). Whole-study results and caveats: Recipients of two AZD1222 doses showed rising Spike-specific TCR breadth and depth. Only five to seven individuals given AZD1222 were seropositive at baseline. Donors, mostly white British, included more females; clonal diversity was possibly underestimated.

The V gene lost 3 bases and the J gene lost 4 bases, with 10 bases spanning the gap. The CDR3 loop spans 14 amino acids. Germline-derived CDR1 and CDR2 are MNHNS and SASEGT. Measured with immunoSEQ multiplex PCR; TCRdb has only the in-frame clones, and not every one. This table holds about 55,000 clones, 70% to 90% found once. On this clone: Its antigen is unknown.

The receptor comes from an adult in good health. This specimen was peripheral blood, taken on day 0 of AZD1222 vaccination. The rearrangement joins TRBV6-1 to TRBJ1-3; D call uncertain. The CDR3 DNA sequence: TGTGCCAGCAGTGACCTGGGCATCGGAAACACCATATATTTT. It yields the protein CASSDLGIGNTIYF.